This T cell receptor beta chain was sequenced during a study of beta chain features in type 1 diabetes. Trimming cost V 4 bases and J 5 bases, with 18 bases left between them. Germline V lookup: CDR1 SGHDT, CDR2 YYEEEE. The CDR3 covers 15 residues. Expressed TCRB transcripts got sequenced, as all isolated RNA was reverse transcribed. Some clones are missing from TCRdb's copy, which holds only in-frame ones; the method was immunoSEQ multiplex PCR. This sample carries more than 300,000 clones, roughly an eighth of them seen once, and the ten largest clones take approximately 0.015%. Sample: naive CD4+ T cells from blood. This clonotype was obtained from a young man in good health. The V and J genes are TRBV5-6 and TRBJ1-2; D may be TRBD1 (5 bases). CDR3: CASSPVGAALYGYTF. DNA for the CDR3: TGTGCCAGCAGCCCGGTAGGGGCAGCTCTTTATGGCTACACCTTC.